These 27 T cell receptor beta chains came from one sample sequenced in a study of blood T cell repertoires in COVID-19. The method was immunoSEQ multiplex PCR; TCRdb's version includes in-frame clones alone and lacks a portion of them. The sample carries about 50,000 clones, around 73% recorded once. Sequencing input: PBMCs or T cells enriched from blood (not recorded which). The receptors were gathered from a woman aged 45-65 years with acute COVID-19.

Comment on this clone: The identical CDR3 is also encoded by other nucleotide sequences in the sample. J is TRBJ1-6 and V is TRBV14; D might be TRBD1 (6 bases). Germline assignment: CDR1 SGHDN and CDR2 FVKESK. The CDR3 sequence is 14 residues long. Trimming took off 1 base at V and 7 bases at J, with 8 bases between the two ends. The CDR3 nucleotides are TGTGCCAGCAGCCAAGTCCAGGGGAATTCACCCCTCCACTTT. The encoded protein is CASSQVQGNSPLHF.

CDR3 sequence (DNA): TGCGCCAGCAGCTCCGGACAGAGCCAAGGAGAGCAGTACTTC. Amino acid sequence: CASSSGQSQGEQYF. The chain links TRBV5-1 to TRBJ2-7; maybe TRBD1 (6 bases). This CDR3 contains 14 residues. V was cut by 3 bases and J by 7 bases, with 17 bases left in between. Germline CDR1 is SGHRS and CDR2 is YFSETQ.

This clone was picked up a small number of times. CDR3 nucleotide sequence: TGTGCCAGCAGCTTAGGCTACCCCCCGCTAATTAGAACCGGGGAGCTGTTTTTT. Translating it yields CASSLGYPPLIRTGELFF. The chain recombines TRBV11-3 with TRBJ2-2; D is unclear. This CDR3 contains 18 residues. V lost 1 base to trimming and J lost 5 bases, with 20 bases between them. Germline V gene data show CDR1 as SGHNT and CDR2 as YENEEA.

This clone has a handful of counts. The chain employs TRBV7-9 and TRBJ2-2, with 9 positions matching TRBD1. The V and J ends lost 5 bases and 3 bases, in that order; junction bases with no gene match: 1. The CDR3 is 14 amino acids. In germline, CDR1 is SEHNR, CDR2 FQNEAQ (reference sequence). The CDR3 reads CASSGDRDTGELFF. For the CDR3, the DNA is TGTGCCAGCAGCGGGGACAGGGACACCGGGGAGCTGTTTTTT.

The table lists this clone with a count of one. V gene TRBV29-1 combines with J gene TRBJ2-3; D gene uncertain. Trimming removed 4 bases from V and 0 bases from J, with 11 bases in between. From germline, CDR1 is SQVTM and CDR2 ANQGSEA. The CDR3 loop spans 14 amino acids. The CDR3 DNA reads as TGCAGCGTTGGGGCATCAACTAGCACAGATACGCAGTATTTT. Its translation: CSVGASTSTDTQYF.

Regarding this clone: At one end, the junction sequence differs from germline, possibly due to a read error. The chain links TRBV7-7 to TRBJ2-5; 7 bases fit TRBD1. This CDR3 contains 13 residues. The germline gives CDR1 SSHAT, CDR2 FNYEAQ (reference sequence). CDR3 DNA sequence: TGTGCTAGCAGCCCGACAGGGACGAAGACCCAGTACTTC. Translating gives CASSPTGTKTQYF.

The rearrangement links TRBV28 to TRBJ1-1; 8 bases line up with TRBD1. The ends lost 1 base at V and 1 base at J; junction bases unmatched: 8. There are 17 residues in the CDR3. The germline CDR1 and CDR2 sequences are MDHEN and SYDVKM. CDR3 bases: TGTGCCAGCAGTTTATATCGGGGAGGGACAGGGAACACTGAAGCTTTCTTT. Translating gives CASSLYRGGTGNTEAFF.

The chain combines TRBV19 with TRBJ1-1; a possible D gene is TRBD1 (6 bases). This CDR3 region has 16 residues. V lost 5 bases and J 0 bases, leaving 16 bases between the germline ends. The germline V gene has CDR1 LNHDA and CDR2 SQIVND (reference sequence). The CDR3: CASSGTGFGMNTEAFF. Here the CDR3 DNA reads TGTGCCAGTAGTGGAACAGGGTTCGGAATGAACACTGAAGCTTTCTTT.

The chain has TRBV30 and TRBJ1-2, with D maybe TRBD1 (6 bases). This CDR3 contains 14 residues. V dropped 0 bases and J dropped 5 bases, with 13 bases sitting between them. CDR1 GTSNPN and CDR2 SVGIG come from the germline V gene (reference sequence). The CDR3 spells CAWSVGTTSYGYTF. As DNA, the CDR3 is TGTGCCTGGAGTGTTGGGACAACCAGTTATGGCTACACCTTC.

The chain joins TRBV10-3 to TRBJ1-3, with D tentatively TRBD1 (5 bases). In germline, CDR1 is ENHRY, CDR2 SYGVKD. V was clipped by 5 bases and J by 3 bases, with 14 bases between them. CDR3 size: 15 residues. For the CDR3, the DNA is TGTGCCATCAGTCCTGCTCAAGGGGTTGGAAACACCATATATTTT. It is translated as CAISPAQGVGNTIYF.

This rearrangement joins TRBV6-1 to TRBJ1-2, with unresolved D. V was shortened by 3 bases and J by 6 bases, with 14 bases between the two germline ends. Germline V gene lookup returns CDR1 MNHNS and CDR2 SASEGT. This CDR3 has 14 amino acids. The CDR3 is CASSDPAVAHGYTF. The DNA for the CDR3 is TGTGCCAGCAGTGATCCGGCGGTGGCACATGGCTACACCTTC.

This rearrangement joins TRBV5-8 to TRBJ2-3; 7 bases agree with TRBD2. V shed 2 bases, J shed 0 bases, and the junction held 6 bases outside the gene matches. The CDR3 sequence is 16 residues long. Germline CDR1 and CDR2: SGHTS and YDEGEE. This CDR3 reads CASSFRKLASTDTQYF. The CDR3 coding sequence is TGTGCCAGCAGCTTTCGAAAACTAGCGAGCACAGATACGCAGTATTTT.

The chain uses TRBV15 and TRBJ1-5; 8 bases line up with TRBD1. The CDR3 loop spans 17 amino acids. After removal of 5 bases from V and 4 bases from J, the junction contained 13 bases not matched to a gene. Germline CDR1 is LNHNV and CDR2 is YYDKDF (reference sequence). The CDR3 coding sequence is TGTGCCACCAGCGGATGGACAGGGCAAACTCAAAATCAGCCCCAGCATTTT. Amino acids: CATSGWTGQTQNQPQHF.

The chain has TRBV6-5 and TRBJ1-2, with 9 positions matching TRBD1. The CDR3 totals 15 residues. V dropped 2 bases and J dropped 5; count of bases not matched to a gene: 6. CDR1 MNHEY and CDR2 SVGAGI come from the germline V gene. In DNA, the CDR3 is TGTGCCAGCAGTTACCGGGGGGGACAGGGTTATGGCTACACCTTC. Encoded protein: CASSYRGGQGYGYTF.

V gene TRBV5-6 combines with J gene TRBJ1-2; 11 bases agree with TRBD1. This CDR3 has 14 amino acids. In germline, CDR1 is SGHDT, CDR2 YYEEEE. The J segment lost 2 bases and the V segment lost 5 bases, leaving 2 bases of the junction unmatched. DNA of the CDR3: TGTGCCAGCAGACGGGACAGGGGGAACTATGGCTACACCTTC. Translated: CASRRDRGNYGYTF.

Only one count was recorded for this clone. The chain employs TRBV24-1 and TRBJ1-1; 9 nucleotides match TRBD1. The CDR3 covers 12 residues. Per germline, CDR1 KGHDR and CDR2 SFDVKD. Losses at the gene ends were 4 bases for V and 11 bases for J; bases not matched to a gene: 4. CDR3 residues: CATSEPGQGAFF. The CDR3 DNA reads TGTGCCACCAGTGAACCTGGACAGGGGGCTTTCTTT.

The chain couples TRBV28 to TRBJ2-2; 8 bases are shared with TRBD2. Germline CDR1 is MDHEN and CDR2 is SYDVKM. V was clipped by 6 bases and J by 7 bases; unmatched bases: 4. CDR3 length: 13 residues. The CDR3: CASSGGAGGELFF. Here the CDR3 DNA reads TGTGCCAGCAGCGGGGGGGCCGGCGGGGAGCTGTTTTTT.

The chain is built from TRBV28 and TRBJ2-2; 15 nucleotides agree with TRBD2. This CDR3 is 17 amino acids long. Germline CDR1 reads MDHEN; CDR2 reads SYDVKM. The V and J ends lost 5 bases and 5 bases, in that order; junction bases with no gene match: 6. The CDR3 bases are TGTGCCAGCAGTCTCGGACTAGCGGGGGGGCGGACCGGGGAGCTGTTTTTT. Protein: CASSLGLAGGRTGELFF.

The rearrangement links TRBV29-1 to TRBJ2-3, with no clear D. V lost 0 bases to trimming and J lost 4 bases, with 5 bases between them. CDR3 length: 12 amino acids. Germline lookup yields CDR1 SQVTM and CDR2 ANQGSEA. The CDR3 DNA sequence: TGCAGCGTTGAAGAGGCGGCAGATACGCAGTATTTT. Its protein is CSVEEAADTQYF.

The gene calls are TRBV5-5 and TRBJ1-2; the D gene is possibly TRBD1 (6 bases). With 0 bases removed from V and 0 bases from J, the gap between germline ends came to 6 bases. The CDR3 spans 14 residues. Germline V lookup: CDR1 SGHKS, CDR2 YYEKEE (reference sequence). In nucleotides, the CDR3 is TGTGCCAGCAGCTTGGGGACAGCTAACTATGGCTACACCTTC. Protein: CASSLGTANYGYTF. The full variable domain, in which reference TRBV5-5 and TRBJ1-2 provide the parts outside the CDR3, is DAGVTQSPTHLIKTRGQQVTLRCSPISGHKSVSWYQQVLGQGPQFIFQYYEKEERGRGNFPDRFSARQFPNYSSELNVNALLLGDSALYLCASSLGTANYGYTFGSGTRLTVV.

This clone appeared a few times. The V gene is TRBV5-1, the J gene TRBJ2-1, with 15 bases fitting TRBD2. The J segment lost 15 bases and the V segment lost 4 bases, leaving 8 bases of the junction unmatched. Per germline, CDR1 SGHRS and CDR2 YFSETQ. The CDR3 consists of 14 residues. The CDR3 sequence is CASSPWTSGGAWFF. The CDR3 DNA reads as TGCGCCAGCAGCCCCTGGACTAGCGGGGGGGCCTGGTTCTTC. The variable domain in full, completed from reference TRBV5-1 and TRBJ2-1, reads KAGVTQTPRYLIKTRGQQVTLSCSPISGHRSVSWYQQTPGQGLQFLFEYFSETQRNKGNFPGRFSGRQFSNSRSEMNVSTLELGDSALYLCASSPWTSGGAWFFGPGTRLTVL.

The chain employs TRBV5-5 and TRBJ2-1; TRBD2 aligns across 11 bases. V was clipped by 2 bases and J by 3 bases; unmatched bases: 4. CDR3 length: 16 residues. The germline CDR1 and CDR2 sequences are SGHKS and YYEKEE (reference sequence). Here the CDR3 reads CASSFTSGGYYNEQFF. CDR3 DNA sequence: TGTGCCAGCAGCTTTACTAGCGGGGGATACTACAATGAGCAGTTCTTC.

The gene calls are TRBV7-8 and TRBJ2-1; 9 positions agree with TRBD1. The J segment lost 4 bases and the V segment lost 1 base, leaving 11 bases of the junction unmatched. Germline values: CDR1 SGHVS, CDR2 FQNEAQ. This CDR3 region has 18 residues. CDR3 nucleotide sequence: TGTGCCAGCAGCTTAGGGCCTTCCGGGACAGGGCCATACAATGAGCAGTTCTTC. This gives the protein CASSLGPSGTGPYNEQFF.

The chain carries TRBV19 and TRBJ1-1; 7 bases match TRBD1. The CDR3 loop spans 14 amino acids. The V segment lost 3 bases and the J segment 5 bases; nucleotides outside the gene matches: 6. CDR1 and CDR2 (germline): LNHDA, SQIVND (reference sequence). Here the CDR3 DNA reads TGTGCCAGTAGTATTGCAGGGGGAGAGACTGAAGCTTTCTTT. It codes for CASSIAGGETEAFF. Supplemented by reference TRBV19 and TRBJ1-1, the full variable domain reads DGGITQSPKYLFRKEGQNVTLSCEQNLNHDAMYWYRQDPGQGLRLIYYSQIVNDFQKGDIAEGYSVSREKKESFPLTVTSAQKNPTAFYLCASSIAGGETEAFFGQGTRLTVV.

In this sample, this clone turned up a few times. The gene calls are TRBV7-6 and TRBJ1-1, with TRBD1 matching 7 bases. CDR1 SGHVS and CDR2 FNYEAQ come from the germline V gene. The CDR3 consists of 14 residues. V was pared by 1 base and J by 4 bases, with 3 bases of the junction left unmatched. In nucleotides, the CDR3 is TGTGCCAGCAGCTTAGGACAGGGTCCCACTGAAGCTTTCTTT. Translation gives CASSLGQGPTEAFF.

The V and J genes are TRBV15 and TRBJ1-3, with D possibly matching TRBD1 (6 bases). The length of the CDR3 is 15 residues. The V and J ends lost 0 bases and 2 bases respectively, with 8 bases between them. Germline V gene sequence: CDR1 LNHNV, CDR2 YYDKDF (reference sequence). The CDR3 is CATSREAGAGNTIYF. CDR3 in DNA: TGTGCCACCAGCAGAGAGGCAGGGGCTGGAAACACCATATATTTT.

The CDR3 spells CASSRGLARPPASTDTQYF. CDR3 coding DNA: TGTGCCAGCAGCCGAGGACTAGCGAGACCTCCCGCTAGCACAGATACGCAGTATTTT. This rearrangement joins TRBV7-8 to TRBJ2-3; 9 nucleotides line up with TRBD2. The V gene's germline CDR1 is SGHVS and CDR2 FQNEAQ. Germline trimming cut 5 bases from V and 0 bases from J; bases unmatched to any gene: 15. The CDR3 contains 19 residues.